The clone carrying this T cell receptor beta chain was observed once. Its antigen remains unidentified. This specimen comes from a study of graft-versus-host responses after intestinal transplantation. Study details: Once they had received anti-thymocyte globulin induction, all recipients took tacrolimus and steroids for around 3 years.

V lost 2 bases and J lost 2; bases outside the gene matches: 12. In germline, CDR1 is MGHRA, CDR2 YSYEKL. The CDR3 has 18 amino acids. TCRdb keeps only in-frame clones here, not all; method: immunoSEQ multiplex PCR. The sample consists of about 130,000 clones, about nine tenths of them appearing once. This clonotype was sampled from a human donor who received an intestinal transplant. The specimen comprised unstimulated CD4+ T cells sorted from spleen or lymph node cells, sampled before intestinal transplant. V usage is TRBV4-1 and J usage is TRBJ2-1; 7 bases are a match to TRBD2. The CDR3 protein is CASSQRGDGGGPYNEQFF. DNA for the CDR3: TGCGCCAGCAGCCAAAGGGGAGATGGCGGGGGACCCTACAATGAGCAGTTCTTC.